This is a list of T cell receptor beta chains from one sample in a study of response to subunit inactivated influenza vaccine. From the RT-PCR reads, TCRdb called clonotypes with MiXCR, one entry per CDR3 protein. The data hold roughly 460,000 distinct CDR3 sequences, with 11% observed a single time. Sample: PBMCs from blood, taken roughly 48 days after vaccination. These TCRs come from a man aged 50-59 years who received an inactivated influenza vaccine. CDR3s include the opening cysteine and the closing phenylalanine or tryptophan. The order of the fields is clone size, J gene, D gene, V gene, CDR3 protein, CDR3 DNA. D genes are given only for firm matches. Size tells how often a clone was seen (once, few, many) or the class of an expanded clone, and some rows leave it out.

size: -
J: TRBJ2-7
D: TRBD2
V: TRBV28
CDR3: CASSSPRGGGYEQYF
DNA: TGTGCCAGCAGTTCCCCCCGCGGGGGGGGCTACGAGCAGTACTTC

size: -
J: TRBJ2-2
D: TRBD1
V: TRBV24-1
CDR3: CATRTGVGTGELFF
DNA: TGTGCCACCAGGACAGGGGTCGGCACCGGGGAGCTGTTTTTT

size: many
J: TRBJ2-3
D: TRBD1
V: TRBV20-1
CDR3: CSAKTGSTDTQYF
DNA: TGCAGTGCCAAGACAGGGAGCACAGATACGCAGTATTTT

size: -
J: TRBJ2-1
D: TRBD2
V: TRBV10-3
CDR3: CAISETPGLAGGDEQFF
DNA: TGTGCCATCAGTGAGACACCGGGACTAGCGGGCGGGGATGAGCAGTTCTTC

size: -
J: TRBJ2-2
D: TRBD1
V: TRBV29-1
CDR3: CSASATGQGISGELVF
DNA: TGCAGCGCTTCTGCCACAGGACAGGGGATTTCCGGGGAGCTGGTTTTT

size: -
J: TRBJ2-7
D: -
V: TRBV5-1
CDR3: CASRRGPLANYEQYF
DNA: TGCGCCAGCAGAAGAGGTCCCCTCGCAAACTACGAGCAGTACTTC

size: few
J: TRBJ2-3
D: TRBD2
V: TRBV4-1
CDR3: CASSLPTSGGTDTQYF
DNA: TGCGCCAGCAGCCTTCCTACTAGCGGAGGCACAGATACGCAGTATTTT

size: many
J: TRBJ2-3
D: -
V: TRBV6-1
CDR3: CASSRARRGDAQYF
DNA: TGTGCCAGCAGTCGAGCCCGGCGGGGAGATGCGCAGTATTTT

size: -
J: TRBJ1-1
D: -
V: TRBV4-3
CDR3: CASSQGPGARAFF
DNA: TGCGCCAGCAGCCAAGGCCCGGGGGCTAGGGCTTTCTTT

size: -
J: TRBJ2-3
D: -
V: TRBV12-3/TRBV12-4
CDR3: CASHHARTDTQYF
DNA: TGTGCCAGCCACCATGCCCGCACAGATACGCAGTATTTT

size: many
J: TRBJ2-2
D: -
V: TRBV24-1
CDR3: CATSDSYYTGELFF
DNA: TGTGCCACCAGTGATTCATATTACACCGGGGAGCTGTTTTTT

size: -
J: TRBJ2-7
D: -
V: TRBV20-1
CDR3: CSASSFSASYEQYF
DNA: TGCAGTGCTAGTTCCTTTTCGGCCTCCTACGAGCAGTACTTC

size: -
J: TRBJ2-1
D: -
V: TRBV3-1
CDR3: CASSQGRQGSYNEQFF
DNA: TGTGCCAGCAGCCAAGGTCGCCAGGGTTCCTACAATGAGCAGTTCTTC

size: few
J: TRBJ2-3
D: TRBD2
V: TRBV7-2
CDR3: CASSPGLGADTQYF
DNA: TGTGCCAGCAGCCCGGGACTAGGGGCAGATACGCAGTATTTT

size: many
J: TRBJ1-1
D: -
V: TRBV6-5
CDR3: CASSYSNQGQQAFF
DNA: TGTGCCAGCAGTTACTCGAATCAGGGTCAACAAGCTTTCTTT

size: few
J: TRBJ2-2
D: -
V: TRBV2
CDR3: CASSEGRLNTGELFF
DNA: TGTGCCAGCAGTGAGGGCAGACTGAACACCGGGGAGCTGTTTTTT

size: few
J: TRBJ2-5
D: TRBD1
V: TRBV11-2
CDR3: CASSFQGVGQETQYF
DNA: TGTGCCAGCAGCTTTCAGGGGGTGGGCCAAGAGACCCAGTACTTC

size: many
J: TRBJ2-7
D: TRBD2
V: TRBV27
CDR3: CASSLFSGRVNEQYF
DNA: TGTGCCAGCAGTTTATTTAGCGGGAGAGTCAACGAGCAGTACTTC

size: -
J: TRBJ2-5
D: -
V: TRBV5-4
CDR3: CASSLPEKETQYF
DNA: TGTGCCAGCAGCTTGCCGGAGAAAGAGACCCAGTACTTC

size: -
J: TRBJ1-4
D: -
V: TRBV5-1
CDR3: CASMPMGPETNEKLFF
DNA: TGCGCCAGCATGCCCATGGGACCGGAGACTAATGAAAAACTGTTTTTT

size: many
J: TRBJ2-5
D: -
V: TRBV7-2
CDR3: CASSLVGFRQETQYF
DNA: TGTGCCAGCAGCTTAGTTGGGTTTCGCCAAGAGACCCAGTACTTC

size: -
J: TRBJ2-3
D: -
V: TRBV10-3
CDR3: CAIEAGFATLPDTQYF
DNA: TGTGCCATTGAGGCAGGGTTCGCGACGCTCCCAGATACGCAGTATTTT

size: -
J: TRBJ2-5
D: -
V: TRBV5-1
CDR3: CASSLRLTVQETQYF
DNA: TGCGCCAGCAGCCTAAGGTTGACAGTCCAAGAGACCCAGTACTTC

size: few
J: TRBJ2-3
D: -
V: TRBV15
CDR3: CATSRGLHGTSPSLDTQYF
DNA: TGTGCCACCAGCAGAGGACTTCACGGGACATCCCCTTCGTTGGATACGCAGTATTTT

size: -
J: TRBJ2-3
D: TRBD1
V: TRBV5-1
CDR3: CASSYRTGEVDTQYF
DNA: TGCGCCAGCAGCTATCGGACAGGGGAGGTAGATACGCAGTATTTT

size: few
J: TRBJ2-7
D: TRBD1
V: TRBV2
CDR3: CATSHRGSSYEQYF
DNA: TGTGCCACCTCTCACAGGGGTAGCTCCTACGAGCAGTACTTC

size: few
J: TRBJ2-3
D: -
V: TRBV6-1
CDR3: CASTIMGVRTDTQYF
DNA: TGTGCCAGCACTATAATGGGGGTACGCACAGATACGCAGTATTTT

size: -
J: TRBJ2-5
D: -
V: TRBV5-1
CDR3: CASSSGQQYQETQYF
DNA: TGCGCCAGCAGCTCAGGACAGCAGTACCAAGAGACCCAGTACTTC

size: -
J: TRBJ2-1
D: TRBD2
V: TRBV5-1
CDR3: CASSPAGGHYNEQFF
DNA: TGCGCCAGCAGCCCAGCGGGAGGTCACTACAATGAGCAGTTCTTC

size: many
J: TRBJ2-7
D: -
V: TRBV29-1
CDR3: CSVEVGSHEQYF
DNA: TGCAGCGTTGAAGTCGGCTCCCACGAGCAGTACTTC

size: -
J: TRBJ2-2
D: -
V: TRBV7-2
CDR3: CASSLVRTDTGELFF
DNA: TGTGCCAGCAGCTTAGTGAGGACGGACACCGGGGAGCTGTTTTTT

size: once
J: TRBJ2-6
D: -
V: TRBV28
CDR3: CASFGPEANVLTF
DNA: TGTGCCAGCTTCGGTCCAGAGGCCAACGTCCTGACTTTC

size: few
J: TRBJ2-3
D: -
V: TRBV20-1
CDR3: CSARAPQFSTDTQYF
DNA: TGCAGTGCTAGAGCCCCCCAGTTTAGCACAGATACGCAGTATTTT

size: -
J: TRBJ2-2
D: -
V: TRBV7-8
CDR3: CASSLLRGRLTGELFF
DNA: TGTGCCAGCAGCCTCTTGCGGGGGCGACTCACCGGGGAGCTGTTTTTT

size: -
J: TRBJ2-1
D: TRBD2
V: TRBV7-8
CDR3: CASSLGGGLVDEQFF
DNA: TGTGCCAGCAGCTTAGGGGGTGGACTAGTCGATGAGCAGTTCTTC

size: -
J: TRBJ2-1
D: TRBD1
V: TRBV20-1
CDR3: CSARDQDRGVYEQFF
DNA: TGCAGTGCTAGAGATCAGGACAGGGGGGTCTATGAGCAGTTCTTC

size: -
J: TRBJ2-7
D: TRBD1
V: TRBV7-2
CDR3: CASSFTGQGAGEQYF
DNA: TGTGCCAGCAGCTTCACTGGACAGGGGGCAGGCGAGCAGTACTTC

size: many
J: TRBJ2-1
D: -
V: TRBV10-3
CDR3: CATSGAQYNEQFF
DNA: TGTGCCACCAGTGGCGCCCAATACAATGAGCAGTTCTTC

size: many
J: TRBJ2-7
D: -
V: TRBV4-3
CDR3: CASSQDLATSYEQYF
DNA: TGCGCCAGCAGCCAAGATCTGGCCACCTCCTACGAGCAGTACTTC

size: few
J: TRBJ1-2
D: -
V: TRBV7-9
CDR3: CASSLGGALIYGYTF
DNA: TGTGCCAGCAGCTTAGGAGGTGCCCTTATCTATGGCTACACCTTC

size: -
J: TRBJ2-3
D: TRBD2
V: TRBV6-1
CDR3: CASKWTSGRTDTQYF
DNA: TGTGCCAGCAAGTGGACTAGCGGGAGGACAGATACGCAGTATTTT

size: many
J: TRBJ2-7
D: TRBD2
V: TRBV15
CDR3: CATSRDLGGGSRYEQYF
DNA: TGTGCCACCAGCAGAGATCTCGGCGGGGGAAGTCGCTACGAGCAGTACTTC

size: many
J: TRBJ1-3
D: -
V: TRBV6-5
CDR3: CASSYSIEAGPGNTIYF
DNA: TGTGCCAGCAGTTACTCGATCGAGGCAGGGCCTGGAAACACCATATATTTT

size: many
J: TRBJ2-1
D: -
V: TRBV7-9
CDR3: CASSLDGGGPAYNEQFF
DNA: TGTGCCAGCAGCCTCGACGGAGGGGGCCCTGCCTACAATGAGCAGTTCTTC

size: many
J: TRBJ2-5
D: -
V: TRBV20-1
CDR3: CSASSRKGGETQYF
DNA: TGCAGTGCTAGTTCGCGGAAGGGCGGAGAGACCCAGTACTTC

size: many
J: TRBJ2-7
D: -
V: TRBV29-1
CDR3: CSVEAAYEQYF
DNA: TGCAGCGTTGAAGCAGCTTACGAGCAGTACTTC

size: many
J: TRBJ2-7
D: -
V: TRBV3-1
CDR3: CASSQDPWRDSYEQYF
DNA: TGTGCCAGCAGCCAAGATCCCTGGAGGGACTCCTACGAGCAGTACTTC

size: -
J: TRBJ1-1
D: TRBD1
V: TRBV20-1
CDR3: CSARGTGRGLEAFF
DNA: TGCAGTGCTAGAGGAACAGGGAGGGGGCTTGAAGCTTTCTTT

size: many
J: TRBJ2-3
D: TRBD2
V: TRBV5-1
CDR3: CASSADSGASGGTDTQYF
DNA: TGCGCCAGCAGCGCGGACTCCGGGGCTAGCGGGGGGACAGATACGCAGTATTTT

size: -
J: TRBJ2-7
D: -
V: TRBV9
CDR3: CASSVSLRHEQYF
DNA: TGTGCCAGCAGCGTCAGTCTTAGGCACGAGCAGTACTTC

size: few
J: TRBJ1-1
D: -
V: TRBV2
CDR3: CASRTAGHPNTEAFF
DNA: TGTGCCAGCAGAACCGCTGGACATCCGAACACTGAAGCTTTCTTT

size: many
J: TRBJ1-1
D: TRBD1
V: TRBV7-3
CDR3: CASSVTGTDTEAFF
DNA: TGTGCCAGCAGCGTTACCGGGACAGACACTGAAGCTTTCTTT

size: few
J: TRBJ2-1
D: TRBD2
V: TRBV6-2/TRBV6-3
CDR3: CASSPAGRGYNEQFF
DNA: TGTGCCAGCAGTCCCGCCGGGAGGGGCTATAATGAGCAGTTCTTC

size: -
J: TRBJ2-1
D: -
V: TRBV7-8
CDR3: CASTVGSSYNEQFF
DNA: TGTGCCAGCACTGTTGGGAGTTCCTACAATGAGCAGTTCTTC

size: -
J: TRBJ2-5
D: -
V: TRBV15
CDR3: CATSSGGETQYF
DNA: TGTGCCACCAGCAGTGGGGGGGAGACCCAGTACTTC

size: few
J: TRBJ2-7
D: -
V: TRBV7-2
CDR3: CASSLPTGYEQYF
DNA: TGTGCCAGCAGCTTACCGACAGGTTACGAGCAGTACTTC

size: few
J: TRBJ2-2
D: TRBD2
V: TRBV9
CDR3: CASSPPSGGPGELFF
DNA: TGTGCCAGCAGCCCACCTTCGGGAGGGCCCGGGGAGCTGTTTTTT

size: few
J: TRBJ1-5
D: TRBD1
V: TRBV12-3/TRBV12-4
CDR3: CASSTGVRQPQHF
DNA: TGTGCCAGCAGTACAGGGGTAAGGCAGCCCCAGCATTTT

size: few
J: TRBJ2-3
D: TRBD2
V: TRBV24-1
CDR3: CATSEETSGSTDTQYF
DNA: TGTGCCACCAGTGAAGAGACTAGCGGGAGCACAGATACGCAGTATTTT

size: -
J: TRBJ1-3
D: -
V: TRBV5-5
CDR3: CASSLAGTPGNTIYF
DNA: TGTGCCAGCAGCTTGGCCGGGACGCCTGGAAACACCATATATTTT